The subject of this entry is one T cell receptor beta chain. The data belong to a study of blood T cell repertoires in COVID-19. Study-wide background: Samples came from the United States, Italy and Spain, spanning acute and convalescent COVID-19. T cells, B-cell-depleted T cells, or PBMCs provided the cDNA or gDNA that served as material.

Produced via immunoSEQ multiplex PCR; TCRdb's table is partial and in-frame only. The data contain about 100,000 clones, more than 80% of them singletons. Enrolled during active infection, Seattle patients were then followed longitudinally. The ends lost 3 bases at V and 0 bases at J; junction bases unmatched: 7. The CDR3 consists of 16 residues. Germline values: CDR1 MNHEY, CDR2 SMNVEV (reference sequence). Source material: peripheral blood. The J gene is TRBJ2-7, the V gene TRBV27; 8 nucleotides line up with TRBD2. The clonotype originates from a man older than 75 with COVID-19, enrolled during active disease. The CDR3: CASSFGLAGHSYEQYF. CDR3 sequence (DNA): TGTGCCAGCAGTTTCGGCCTAGCGGGCCACTCCTACGAGCAGTACTTC.